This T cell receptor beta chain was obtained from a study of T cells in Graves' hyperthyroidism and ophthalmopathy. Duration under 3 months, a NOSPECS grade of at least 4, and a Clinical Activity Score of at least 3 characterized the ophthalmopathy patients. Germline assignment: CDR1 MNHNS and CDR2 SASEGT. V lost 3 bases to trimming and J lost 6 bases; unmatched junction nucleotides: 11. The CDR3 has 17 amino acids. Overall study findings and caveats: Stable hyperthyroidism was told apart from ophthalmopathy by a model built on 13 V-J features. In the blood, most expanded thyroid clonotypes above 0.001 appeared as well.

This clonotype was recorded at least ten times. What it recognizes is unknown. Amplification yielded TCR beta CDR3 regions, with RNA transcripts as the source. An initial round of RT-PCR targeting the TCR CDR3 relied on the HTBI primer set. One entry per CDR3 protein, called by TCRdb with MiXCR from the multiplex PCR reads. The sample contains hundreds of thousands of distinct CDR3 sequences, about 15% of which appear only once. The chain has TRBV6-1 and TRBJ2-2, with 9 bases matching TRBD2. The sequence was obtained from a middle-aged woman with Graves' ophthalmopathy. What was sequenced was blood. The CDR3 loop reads CASSEILAGIGSGELFF. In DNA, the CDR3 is TGTGCCAGCAGTGAGATTCTAGCGGGAATTGGATCCGGGGAGCTGTTTTTT.